This TCR beta chain was recovered during a study of blood T cell repertoires in COVID-19. Study details: The analysed material was cDNA or gDNA that came from T cells, B-cell-depleted T cells, or PBMCs.

The V gene lost 5 bases and the J gene lost 9 bases, with 8 bases spanning the gap. Germline-derived CDR1 and CDR2 are SGHAT and FQNNGV. This CDR3 contains 12 residues. Authors' analysis steps: Amplification from reference gene primers served as the basis for estimated nucleated cell counts. Here immunoSEQ multiplex PCR was the method, and the copy in TCRdb shows in-frame clones only, minus some. V, J and clone size are taken as reported in that table, and D and trimming were inferred from the DNA itself. Among around 250,000 clones listed, approximately 89% were seen once. The chain links TRBV11-2 to TRBJ1-6, with no clear D. The material sequenced was peripheral blood. The sequence came from a woman in her forties who had recovered from COVID-19. CDR3 DNA sequence: TGTGCCAGCAGCCCAAACAGTTCACCCCTCCACTTT. Encoded protein: CASSPNSSPLHF.